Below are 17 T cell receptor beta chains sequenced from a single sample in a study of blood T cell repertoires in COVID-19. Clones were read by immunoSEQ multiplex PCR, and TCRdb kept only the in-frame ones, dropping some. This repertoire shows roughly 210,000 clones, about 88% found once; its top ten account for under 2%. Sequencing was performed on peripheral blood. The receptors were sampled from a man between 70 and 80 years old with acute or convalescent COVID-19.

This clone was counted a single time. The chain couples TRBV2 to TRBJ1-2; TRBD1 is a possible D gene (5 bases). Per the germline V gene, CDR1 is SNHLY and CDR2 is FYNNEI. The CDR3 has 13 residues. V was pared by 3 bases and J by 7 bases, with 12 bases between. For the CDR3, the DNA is TGTGCCAGCAGTGAGTGGGGAAGGGGTGGCTACACCTTC. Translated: CASSEWGRGGYTF.

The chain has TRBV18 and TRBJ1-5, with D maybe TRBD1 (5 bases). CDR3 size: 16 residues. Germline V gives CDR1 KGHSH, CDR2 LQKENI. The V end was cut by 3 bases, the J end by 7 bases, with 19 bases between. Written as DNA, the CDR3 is TGTGCCAGCTCACCCCGTGGGTCGGAAAGGGGACAGCCCCAGCATTTT. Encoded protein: CASSPRGSERGQPQHF.

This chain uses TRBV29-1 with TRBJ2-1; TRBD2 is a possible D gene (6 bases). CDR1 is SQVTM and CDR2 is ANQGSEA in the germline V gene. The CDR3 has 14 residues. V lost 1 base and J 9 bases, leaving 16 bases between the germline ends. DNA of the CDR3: TGCAGCGTTGAAGCGGGAGTCCCCGGGGGTGAGCAGTTCTTC. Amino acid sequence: CSVEAGVPGGEQFF.

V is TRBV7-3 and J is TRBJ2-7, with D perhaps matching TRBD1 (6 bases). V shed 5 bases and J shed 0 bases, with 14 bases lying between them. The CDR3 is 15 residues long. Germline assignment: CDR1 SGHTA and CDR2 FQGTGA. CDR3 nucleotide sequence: TGTGCCAGCAGCAAGGACAGACAAACCTCCTACGAGCAGTACTTC. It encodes CASSKDRQTSYEQYF.

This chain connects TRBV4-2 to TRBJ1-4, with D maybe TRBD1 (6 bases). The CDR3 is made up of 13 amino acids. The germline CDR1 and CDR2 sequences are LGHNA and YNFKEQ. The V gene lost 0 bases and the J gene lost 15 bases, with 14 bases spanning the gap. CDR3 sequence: CASSQDSHREMFF. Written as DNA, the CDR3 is TGTGCCAGCAGCCAAGACTCTCACAGGGAGATGTTTTTT.

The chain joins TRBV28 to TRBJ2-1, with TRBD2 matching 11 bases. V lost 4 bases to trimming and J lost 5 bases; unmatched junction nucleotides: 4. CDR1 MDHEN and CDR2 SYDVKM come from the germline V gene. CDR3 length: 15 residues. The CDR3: CASSSVAGGHNEQFF. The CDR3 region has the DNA TGTGCCAGCAGTTCCGTAGCGGGAGGGCACAATGAGCAGTTCTTC.

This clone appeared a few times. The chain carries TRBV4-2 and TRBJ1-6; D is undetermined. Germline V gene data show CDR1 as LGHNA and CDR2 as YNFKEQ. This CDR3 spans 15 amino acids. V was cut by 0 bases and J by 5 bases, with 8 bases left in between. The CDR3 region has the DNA TGTGCCAGCAGCCAAGACCCGGTTAATAATTCACCCCTCCACTTT. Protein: CASSQDPVNNSPLHF.

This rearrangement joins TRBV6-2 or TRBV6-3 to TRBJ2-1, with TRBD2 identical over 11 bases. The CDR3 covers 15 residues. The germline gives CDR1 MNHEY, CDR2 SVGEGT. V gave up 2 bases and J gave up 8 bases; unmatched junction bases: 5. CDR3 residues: CASSYRLAGLDEQFF. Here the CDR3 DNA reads TGTGCCAGCAGTTACCGACTAGCGGGATTGGATGAGCAGTTCTTC.

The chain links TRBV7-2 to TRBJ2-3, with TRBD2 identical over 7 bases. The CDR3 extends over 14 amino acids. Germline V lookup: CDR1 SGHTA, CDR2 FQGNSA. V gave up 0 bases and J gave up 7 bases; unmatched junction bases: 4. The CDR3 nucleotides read TGTGCCAGCAGCTTAGCGGGAGGGAGGTATACGCAGTATTTT. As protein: CASSLAGGRYTQYF.

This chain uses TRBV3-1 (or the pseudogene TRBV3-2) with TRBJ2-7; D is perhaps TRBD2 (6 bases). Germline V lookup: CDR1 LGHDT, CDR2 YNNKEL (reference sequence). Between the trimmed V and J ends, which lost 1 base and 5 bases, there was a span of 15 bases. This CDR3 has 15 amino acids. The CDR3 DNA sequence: TGTGCCAGCAGCCAAGTGGTCGGGAGAAGGGACGAGCAGTACTTC. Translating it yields CASSQVVGRRDEQYF.

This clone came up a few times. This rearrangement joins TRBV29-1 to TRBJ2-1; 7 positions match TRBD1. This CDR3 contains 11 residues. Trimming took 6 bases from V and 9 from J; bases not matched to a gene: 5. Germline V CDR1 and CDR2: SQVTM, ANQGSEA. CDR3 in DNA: TGCAGCGTGGCGACAGGGACTGAGCAGTTCTTC. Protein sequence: CSVATGTEQFF.

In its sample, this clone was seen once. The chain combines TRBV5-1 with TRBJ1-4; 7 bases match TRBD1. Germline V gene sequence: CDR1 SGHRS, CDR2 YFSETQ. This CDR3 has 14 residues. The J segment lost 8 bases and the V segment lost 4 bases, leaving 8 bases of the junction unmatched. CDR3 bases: TGCGCCAGCAGCCGACGGGGACAGCGAGAAAAACTGTTTTTT. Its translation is CASSRRGQREKLFF.

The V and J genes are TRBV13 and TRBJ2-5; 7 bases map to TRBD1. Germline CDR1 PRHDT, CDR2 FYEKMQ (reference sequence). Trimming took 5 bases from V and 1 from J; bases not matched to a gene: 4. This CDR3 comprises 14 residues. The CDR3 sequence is CASSLGQIQETQYF. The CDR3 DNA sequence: TGTGCCAGCAGCCTGGGACAGATCCAAGAGACCCAGTACTTC.

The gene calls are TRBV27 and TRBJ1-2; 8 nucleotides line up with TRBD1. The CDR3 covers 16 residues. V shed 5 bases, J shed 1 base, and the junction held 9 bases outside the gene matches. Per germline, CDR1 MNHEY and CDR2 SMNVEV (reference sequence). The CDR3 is CASSKTTGGNNYGYTF. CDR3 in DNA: TGTGCCAGCAGTAAAACAACAGGGGGGAATAACTATGGCTACACCTTC.

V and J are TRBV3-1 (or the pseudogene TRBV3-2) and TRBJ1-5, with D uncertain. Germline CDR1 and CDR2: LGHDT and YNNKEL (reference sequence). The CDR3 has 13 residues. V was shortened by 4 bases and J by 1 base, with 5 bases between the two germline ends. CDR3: CASSRESNQPQHF. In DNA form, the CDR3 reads TGTGCCAGCAGCCGGGAGAGCAATCAGCCCCAGCATTTT.

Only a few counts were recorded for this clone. CDR3 coding DNA: TGTGCCAGCAGTCCGGGACTAGGAGCGGCCGGGGAGCTGTTTTTT. It is translated as CASSPGLGAAGELFF. This rearrangement joins TRBV2 to TRBJ2-2, with 8 nucleotides matching TRBD2. J gave up 6 bases and V 5 bases, and 8 bases lay outside the gene matches. The CDR3 covers 15 residues. Germline values: CDR1 SNHLY, CDR2 FYNNEI. Full variable domain (remainder filled in from reference TRBV2 and TRBJ2-2): EPEVTQTPSHQVTQMGQEVILRCVPISNHLYFYWYRQILGQKVEFLVSFYNNEISEKSEIFDDQFSVERPDGSNFTLKIRSTKLEDSAMYFCASSPGLGAAGELFFGEGSRLTVL.

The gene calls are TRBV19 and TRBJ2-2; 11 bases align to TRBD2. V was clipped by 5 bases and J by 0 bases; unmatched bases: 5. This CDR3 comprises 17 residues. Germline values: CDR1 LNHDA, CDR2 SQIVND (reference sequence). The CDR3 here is CASSLLAGGTNTGELFF. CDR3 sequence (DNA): TGTGCCAGTAGTTTGCTAGCGGGAGGAACGAACACCGGGGAGCTGTTTTTT.